This T cell receptor beta chain was found in a study of T cell repertoires in cytomegalovirus infection. Study context: Alongside well-studied HLA-B-restricted CMV epitopes, recently identified HLA-C-restricted CMV epitopes were also used. It can be stated that public TCR beta signatures indicated CMV infection as well as a matching HLA type. Study results and caveats: Ex vivo, HLA-C-restricted CMV-specific TCR beta clonotypes prevailed over the rest of the response. Accumulated public TCR beta family frequency recognized individuals carrying CMV together with the relevant HLA.

TCRdb independently ran MiXCR on the reads; one entry per CDR3 protein. The data contain about 700,000 distinct CDR3 sequences, approximately 33% of them singletons. This clonotype was seen a handful of times. The antigen remains unidentified. The CDR3 loop spans 14 amino acids. V was clipped by 3 bases and J by 10 bases; unmatched bases: 11. Germline V CDR1 and CDR2: MDHEN, SYDVKM. The sequence derives from a human donor in good health (CMV status not recorded). Some clones in this sample may be carry-over from other donors' samples. Source: cultured PBMCs, taken from culture after CMV antigen stimulation. The V gene is TRBV28, the J gene TRBJ1-2; 7 bases map to TRBD1. In DNA form, the CDR3 reads TGTGCCAGCAGTTTCTCCGACAGGGATGAGACCTACACCTTC. Translating it yields CASSFSDRDETYTF.